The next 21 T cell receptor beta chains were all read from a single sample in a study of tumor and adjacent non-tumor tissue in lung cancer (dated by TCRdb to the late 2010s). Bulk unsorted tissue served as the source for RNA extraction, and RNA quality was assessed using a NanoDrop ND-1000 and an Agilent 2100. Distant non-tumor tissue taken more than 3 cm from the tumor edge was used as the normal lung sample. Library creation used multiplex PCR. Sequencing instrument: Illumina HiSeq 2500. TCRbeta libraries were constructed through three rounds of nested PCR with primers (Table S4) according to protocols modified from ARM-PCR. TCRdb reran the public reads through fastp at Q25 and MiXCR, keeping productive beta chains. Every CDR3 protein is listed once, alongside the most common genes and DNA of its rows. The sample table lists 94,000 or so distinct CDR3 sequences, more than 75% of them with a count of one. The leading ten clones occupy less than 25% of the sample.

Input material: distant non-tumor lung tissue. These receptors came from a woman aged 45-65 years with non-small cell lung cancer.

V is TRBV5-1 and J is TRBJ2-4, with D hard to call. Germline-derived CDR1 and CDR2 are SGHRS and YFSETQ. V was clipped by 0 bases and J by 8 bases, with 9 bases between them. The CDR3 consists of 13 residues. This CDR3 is CASSLAGEDIQYF. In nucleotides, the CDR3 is TGCGCCAGCAGCTTGGCCGGCGAGGACATTCAGTACTTC.

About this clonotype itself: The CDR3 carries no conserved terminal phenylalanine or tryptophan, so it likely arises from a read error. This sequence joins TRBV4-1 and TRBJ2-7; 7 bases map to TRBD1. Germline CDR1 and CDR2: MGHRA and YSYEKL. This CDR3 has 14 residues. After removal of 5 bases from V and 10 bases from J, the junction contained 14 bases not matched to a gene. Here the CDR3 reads CASSYRQGSWEQYL. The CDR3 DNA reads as TGCGCCAGCAGCTACAGACAGGGTAGCTGGGAACAGTACCTC.

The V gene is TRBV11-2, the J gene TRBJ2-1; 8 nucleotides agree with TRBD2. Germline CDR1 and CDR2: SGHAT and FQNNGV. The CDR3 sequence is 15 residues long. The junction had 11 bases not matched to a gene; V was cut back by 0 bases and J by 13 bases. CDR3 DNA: TGTGCCAGCAGCTTAGAATATAGCGGGAATCATGTACAGTTCTTC. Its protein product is CASSLEYSGNHVQFF.

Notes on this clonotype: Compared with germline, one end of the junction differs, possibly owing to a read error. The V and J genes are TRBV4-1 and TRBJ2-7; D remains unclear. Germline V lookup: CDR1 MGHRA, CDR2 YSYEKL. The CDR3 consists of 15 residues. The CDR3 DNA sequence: TGCGTCAGCAGCCATAGACAATCGACCTCATACGAGCAGTACTTC. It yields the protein CVSSHRQSTSYEQYF.

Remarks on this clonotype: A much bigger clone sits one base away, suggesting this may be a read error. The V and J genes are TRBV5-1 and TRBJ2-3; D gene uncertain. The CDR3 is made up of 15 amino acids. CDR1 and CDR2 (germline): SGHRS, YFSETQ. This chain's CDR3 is CANSLSGAETDTQYF. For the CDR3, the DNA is TGCGCCAACAGCCTTTCCGGCGCCGAGACAGATACGCAGTATTTT.

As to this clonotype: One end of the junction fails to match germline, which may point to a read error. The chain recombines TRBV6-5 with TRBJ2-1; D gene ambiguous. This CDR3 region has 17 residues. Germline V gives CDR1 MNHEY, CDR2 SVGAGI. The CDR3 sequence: CACSYSSAPSSYNEQFF. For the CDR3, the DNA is TGTGCCTGCAGTTACTCCTCTGCCCCCAGCTCCTACAATGAACAGTTCTTC.

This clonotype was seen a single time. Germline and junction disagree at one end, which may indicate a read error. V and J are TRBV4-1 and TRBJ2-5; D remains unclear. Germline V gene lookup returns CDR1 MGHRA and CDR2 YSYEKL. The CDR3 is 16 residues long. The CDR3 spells CASSQEDAGNQVTQYF. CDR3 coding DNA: TGCGCCAGCAGCCAAGAGGACGCCGGAAACCAAGTGACCCAGTACTTC.

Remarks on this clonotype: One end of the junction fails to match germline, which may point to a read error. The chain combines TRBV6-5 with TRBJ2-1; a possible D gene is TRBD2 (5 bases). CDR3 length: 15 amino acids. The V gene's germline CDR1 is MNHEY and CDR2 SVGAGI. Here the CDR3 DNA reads TGTGCCAGCAGTCGATTTAGCGAGGACCGCGCGGAGCGGTCCTTC. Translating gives CASSRFSEDRAERSF.

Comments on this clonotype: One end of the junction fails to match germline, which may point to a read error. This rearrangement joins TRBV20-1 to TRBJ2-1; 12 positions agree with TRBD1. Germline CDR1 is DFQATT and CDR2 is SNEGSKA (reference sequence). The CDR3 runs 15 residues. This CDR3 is CSTRAGTGGRNEQLF. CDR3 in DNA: TGCAGTACTAGGGCCGGGACAGGGGGCCGGAATGAGCAGCTCTTC.

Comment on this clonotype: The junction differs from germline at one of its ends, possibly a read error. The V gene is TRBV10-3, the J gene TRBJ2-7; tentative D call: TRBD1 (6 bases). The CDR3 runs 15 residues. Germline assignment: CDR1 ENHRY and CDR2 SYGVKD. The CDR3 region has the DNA TGTGCCGCGAATACCGGGACACTCGAATCCTACGGGCAGTGCTTC. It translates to CAANTGTLESYGQCF.

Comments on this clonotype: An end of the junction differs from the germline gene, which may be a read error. This CDR3 reads CTSTLTGTAYEHYF. The CDR3 coding sequence is TGTACCAGCACCCTGACGGGCACTGCCTACGAGCATTACTTC. V and J are TRBV11-2 and TRBJ2-7, with D uncertain. Germline lookup yields CDR1 SGHAT and CDR2 FQNNGV. The CDR3 covers 14 residues.

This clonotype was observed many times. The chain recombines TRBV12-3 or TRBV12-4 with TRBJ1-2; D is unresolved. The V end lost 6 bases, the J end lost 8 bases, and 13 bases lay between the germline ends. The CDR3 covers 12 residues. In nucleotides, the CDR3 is TGTGCCAGCAGCCGACTTGAAAGGGGCTACACCTTC. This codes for CASSRLERGYTF.

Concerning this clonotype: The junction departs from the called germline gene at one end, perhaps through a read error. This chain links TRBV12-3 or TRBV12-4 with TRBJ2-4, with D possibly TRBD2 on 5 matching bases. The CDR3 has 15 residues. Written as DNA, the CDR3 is TGTGCCAGCAGGTTAGGAGCGGTAGACGTTGCCCCAATTTACTTC. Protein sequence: CASRLGAVDVAPIYF.

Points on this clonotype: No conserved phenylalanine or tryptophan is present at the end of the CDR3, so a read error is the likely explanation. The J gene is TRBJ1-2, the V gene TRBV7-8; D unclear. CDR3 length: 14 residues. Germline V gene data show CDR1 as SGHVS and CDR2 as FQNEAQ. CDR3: CASNLASVGYGYTS. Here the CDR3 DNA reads TGTGCCAGCAACTTAGCGTCGGTGGGCTATGGCTACACCTCA.

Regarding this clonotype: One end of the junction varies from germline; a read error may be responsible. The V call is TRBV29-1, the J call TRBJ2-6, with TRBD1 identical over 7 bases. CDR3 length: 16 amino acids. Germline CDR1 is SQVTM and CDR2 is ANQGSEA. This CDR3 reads CGVEGGRGPGANVLTF. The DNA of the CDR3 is TGCGGCGTTGAAGGGGGCAGGGGTCCTGGGGCCAACGTCCTGACTTTC.

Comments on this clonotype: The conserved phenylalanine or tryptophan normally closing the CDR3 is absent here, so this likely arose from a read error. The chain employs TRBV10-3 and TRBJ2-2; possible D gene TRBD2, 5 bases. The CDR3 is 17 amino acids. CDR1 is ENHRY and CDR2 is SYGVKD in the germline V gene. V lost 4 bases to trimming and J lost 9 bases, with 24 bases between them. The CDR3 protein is CAISALVGDSRKRELFY. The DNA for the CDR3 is TGTGCCATCAGTGCGTTAGTGGGAGACTCGAGGAAAAGGGAGCTGTTTTAT.

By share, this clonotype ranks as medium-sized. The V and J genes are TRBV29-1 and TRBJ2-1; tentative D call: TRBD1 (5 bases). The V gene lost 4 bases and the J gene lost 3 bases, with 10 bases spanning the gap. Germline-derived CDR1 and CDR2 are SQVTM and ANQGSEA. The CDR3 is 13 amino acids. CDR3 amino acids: CSVAGRDYNEQFF. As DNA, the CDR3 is TGCAGCGTTGCTGGCAGGGACTACAATGAGCAGTTCTTC.

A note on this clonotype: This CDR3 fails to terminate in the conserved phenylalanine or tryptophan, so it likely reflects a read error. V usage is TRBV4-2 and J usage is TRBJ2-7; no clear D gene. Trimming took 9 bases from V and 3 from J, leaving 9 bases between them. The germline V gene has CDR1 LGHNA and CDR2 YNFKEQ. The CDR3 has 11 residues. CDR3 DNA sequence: TGTGCCAGTAGCTCCCACTACGAGCAGTACTCC. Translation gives CASSSHYEQYS.

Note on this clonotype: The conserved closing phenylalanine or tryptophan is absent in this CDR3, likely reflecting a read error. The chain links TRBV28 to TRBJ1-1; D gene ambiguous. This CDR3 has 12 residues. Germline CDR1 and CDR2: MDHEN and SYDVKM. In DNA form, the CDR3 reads TGTGCTAGCACTCCTAGTAACACTGAAGCTTTCTAT. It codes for CASTPSNTEAFY.

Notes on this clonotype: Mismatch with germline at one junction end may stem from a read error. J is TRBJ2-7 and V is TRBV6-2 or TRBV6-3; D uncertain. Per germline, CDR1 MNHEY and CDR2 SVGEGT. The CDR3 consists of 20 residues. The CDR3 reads CVSTSPQIPETRRRSYEQYF. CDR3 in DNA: TGTGTCAGCACCTCCCCACAGATCCCGGAGACACGGCGGCGATCCTACGAGCAGTACTTC.

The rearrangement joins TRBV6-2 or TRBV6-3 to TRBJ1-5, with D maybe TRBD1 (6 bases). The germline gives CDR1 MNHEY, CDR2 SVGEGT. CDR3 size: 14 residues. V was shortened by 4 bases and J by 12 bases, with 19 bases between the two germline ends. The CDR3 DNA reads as TGTGCCAGCAGTTCGGACAGCAACAATCGGCTCCAGCATTTT. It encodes CASSSDSNNRLQHF.